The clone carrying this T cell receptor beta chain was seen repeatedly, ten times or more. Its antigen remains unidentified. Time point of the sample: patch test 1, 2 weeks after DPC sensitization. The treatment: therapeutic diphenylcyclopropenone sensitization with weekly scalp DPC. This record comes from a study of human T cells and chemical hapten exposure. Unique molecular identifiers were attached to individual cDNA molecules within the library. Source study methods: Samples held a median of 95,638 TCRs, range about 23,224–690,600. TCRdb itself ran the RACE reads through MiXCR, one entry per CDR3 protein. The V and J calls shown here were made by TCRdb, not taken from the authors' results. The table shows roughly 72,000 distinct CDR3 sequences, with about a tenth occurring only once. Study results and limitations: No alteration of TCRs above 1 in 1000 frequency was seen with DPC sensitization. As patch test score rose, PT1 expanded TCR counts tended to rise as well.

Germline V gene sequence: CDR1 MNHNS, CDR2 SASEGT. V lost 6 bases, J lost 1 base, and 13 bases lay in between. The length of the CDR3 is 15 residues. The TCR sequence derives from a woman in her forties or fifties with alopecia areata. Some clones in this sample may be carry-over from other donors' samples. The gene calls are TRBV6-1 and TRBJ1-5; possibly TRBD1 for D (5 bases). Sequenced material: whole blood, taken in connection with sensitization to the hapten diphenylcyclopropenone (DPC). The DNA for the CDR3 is TGTGCCAGCAGCCCGGGGAGGGGAAGCAATCAGCCCCAGCATTTT. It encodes CASSPGRGSNQPQHF.